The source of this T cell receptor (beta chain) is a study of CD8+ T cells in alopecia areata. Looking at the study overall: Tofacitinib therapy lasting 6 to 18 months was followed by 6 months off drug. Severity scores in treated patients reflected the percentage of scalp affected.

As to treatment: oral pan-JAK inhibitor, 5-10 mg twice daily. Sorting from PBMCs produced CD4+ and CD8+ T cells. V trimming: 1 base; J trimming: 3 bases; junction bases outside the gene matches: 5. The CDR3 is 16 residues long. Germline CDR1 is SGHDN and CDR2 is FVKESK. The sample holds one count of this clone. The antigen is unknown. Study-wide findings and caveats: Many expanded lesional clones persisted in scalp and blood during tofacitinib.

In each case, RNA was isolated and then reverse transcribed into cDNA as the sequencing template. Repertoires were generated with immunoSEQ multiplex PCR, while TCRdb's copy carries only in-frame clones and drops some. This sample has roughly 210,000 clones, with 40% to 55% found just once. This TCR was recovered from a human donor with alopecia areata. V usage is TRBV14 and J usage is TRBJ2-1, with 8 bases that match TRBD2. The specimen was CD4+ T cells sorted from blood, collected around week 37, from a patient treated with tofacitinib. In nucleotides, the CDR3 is TGTGCCAGCAGCCAAGGCAGTCTAGCGGGCTACAATGAGCAGTTCTTC. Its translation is CASSQGSLAGYNEQFF.